These T cell receptor beta chains were read from a single sample in a study of T cell clonotyping in hematopoietic cell transplantation. Sequencing used immunoSEQ multiplex PCR; TCRdb keeps in-frame clones, though not all of them. Of 25,000 to 35,000 clones listed, under 95% are singletons. This specimen consisted of peripheral blood mononuclear cells, obtained before stem cell transplant. These receptors all stem from a middle-aged man with acute myeloid leukemia. Some clones in this sample may be carry-over from other donors' samples. The CDR3 runs from the conserved cysteine through the conserved F or W. D genes are given only for firm matches. Where a row states a size, it is once, few, many or the class of an expanded clone; other rows omit it.

DNA	CDR3	D	V	size	J
TGTGCCAGCAGCTTGGTCGGCAGGGGTGAAAAACTGTTTTTT	CASSLVGRGEKLFF	NA	TRBV5-6	NA	TRBJ1-4
TGTGCCAGCAGCTTAAGTCTAGCGGCAGATACGCAGTATTTT	CASSLSLAADTQYF	TRBD2	TRBV7-6	NA	TRBJ2-3
TGCGCCAGCAGTTCGACAGGGATTGAGACCCAGTACTTC	CASSSTGIETQYF	TRBD1	TRBV10-1	NA	TRBJ2-5
TGCGCCAGCAGCCAAGAAGTAGGCCTAGCGGGGCCACGGTTCTTC	CASSQEVGLAGPRFF	TRBD2	TRBV4-1	NA	TRBJ2-1
TGTGCCTGGAGTGTGGGCGGGGGGTACACCCAGTACTTC	CAWSVGGGYTQYF	TRBD2	TRBV30	NA	TRBJ2-5
TGTGCCAGCAGTTACTCGAAGACTAGCGAAGGATACGAGCAGTACTTC	CASSYSKTSEGYEQYF	TRBD2	TRBV6-5	once	TRBJ2-7
TGCGCCAGCAGTCGGGAAGACAGGGGCCCGAGGGATGAGCAGTTCTTC	CASSREDRGPRDEQFF	TRBD1	TRBV23-1	NA	TRBJ2-1
TGTGCCAGCAGTTTGTGGGGCAGGGATAATTCACCCCTCCACTTT	CASSLWGRDNSPLHF	NA	TRBV27	NA	TRBJ1-6
TGCAGTGCTAGAGGGTCCGGCTACACCTTC	CSARGSGYTF	NA	TRBV20-1	once	TRBJ1-2
TGTGCCAGCAGCTCTGGCTATGGCTACACCTTC	CASSSGYGYTF	NA	TRBV9	NA	TRBJ1-2
TGCGCCAGCAGCCAAGTAGCGGCAGGGGGTTACGAGCAGTACTTC	CASSQVAAGGYEQYF	NA	TRBV4-3	NA	TRBJ2-7
TGTGCCAGCAGCTTATCCCTAGCGGGGGCCTCCTACGAGCAGTACTTC	CASSLSLAGASYEQYF	TRBD2	TRBV11-1	NA	TRBJ2-7
TGTGCCAGCAGCTCCCGGGGGGGTAGCGGGAGAGATGAGCAGTTCTTC	CASSSRGGSGRDEQFF	TRBD2	TRBV7-2	NA	TRBJ2-1
TGTGCCAGCAGCTTGGTGGCCGGGACAGGGGTAGAGACCCAGTACTTC	CASSLVAGTGVETQYF	TRBD1	TRBV5-6	NA	TRBJ2-5
TGTGCCACCAGCAGACCCTCAGGGGGCTACGAGCAGTACTTC	CATSRPSGGYEQYF	TRBD1	TRBV15	NA	TRBJ2-7
TGTGCCAGCAGCCAAGAGGGACTGGGCGGAGACCAGTACTTC	CASSQEGLGGDQYF	NA	TRBV14	NA	TRBJ2-7
TGTGCCAGCAGTCTCGGCGGGAGGCAGTACTTC	CASSLGGRQYF	TRBD2	TRBV28	NA	TRBJ2-7
TGTGCCAGCAGTTTGGTTACTAGCGGGGGAGTGGGGGAGACCCAGTACTTC	CASSLVTSGGVGETQYF	TRBD2	TRBV27	NA	TRBJ2-5
TGTGCCAGCAGCTTACGTCCGGGGATACCCAATCAGCCCCAGCATTTT	CASSLRPGIPNQPQHF	NA	TRBV7-2	NA	TRBJ1-5
TGTGCCAGCAGCCGACAGGGGTACTATGGCTACACCTTC	CASSRQGYYGYTF	TRBD1	TRBV28	NA	TRBJ1-2